Below are 10 T cell receptor beta chains sequenced from a single sample in a study of control samples from healthy donors and cancer patients. This table comes from immunoSEQ multiplex PCR, and its TCRdb copy is limited to in-frame clones, with some not included. The data contain roughly 130,000 clones, about 95% of them singletons. The sequenced sample consisted of blood. All receptors come from a man aged 25-45 years in good health.

The sample holds one count of this clone. The chain employs TRBV15 and TRBJ2-1; D gene unclear. This CDR3 has 12 residues. V was clipped by 0 bases and J by 4 bases, with 1 base between them. Per germline, CDR1 LNHNV and CDR2 YYDKDF (reference sequence). In DNA form, the CDR3 reads TGTGCCACCAGCAGAGAGTACAATGAGCAGTTCTTC. Translated: CATSREYNEQFF.

This clone was counted a single time. The gene calls are TRBV5-8 and TRBJ2-3; D is uncertain. The CDR3 spans 16 residues. Germline V gives CDR1 SGHTS, CDR2 YDEGEE. Between the trimmed V and J ends, which lost 6 bases and 6 bases, there was a span of 23 bases. The DNA for the CDR3 is TGTGCCAGCAACCTGGGTTCCCCGTCCTTGCAGGATACGCAGTATTTT. It codes for CASNLGSPSLQDTQYF.

The gene calls are TRBV7-2 and TRBJ2-4; the D is unclear. The CDR3 runs 16 residues. V was shortened by 3 bases and J by 0 bases, with 12 bases between the two germline ends. Germline CDR1 reads SGHTA; CDR2 reads FQGNSA. This chain's CDR3 is CASSFPLTGAKNIQYF. DNA of the CDR3: TGTGCCAGCAGCTTTCCGTTAACCGGAGCCAAAAACATTCAGTACTTC.

This clone was found once. CDR3 coding DNA: TGTGCCAGCAGTGATGCGTGGCTAGCGGGGAACTACGAGCAGTACTTC. Amino acid sequence: CASSDAWLAGNYEQYF. This chain connects TRBV6-1 to TRBJ2-7, with 9 positions matching TRBD2. The CDR3 totals 16 residues. V dropped 3 bases and J dropped 3; count of bases not matched to a gene: 9. CDR1 and CDR2 (germline): MNHNS, SASEGT.

The V and J genes are TRBV7-9 and TRBJ1-1; perhaps TRBD1 as D (5 bases). Germline CDR1 is SEHNR and CDR2 is FQNEAQ (reference sequence). The V gene lost 5 bases and the J gene lost 7 bases, with 14 bases spanning the gap. The CDR3 runs to 13 residues. The CDR3 nucleotides are TGTGCCAGCAGCCCCCCCGCAGGGTTTGAAGCTTTCTTT. Translating it yields CASSPPAGFEAFF.

This chain joins TRBV7-9 and TRBJ1-1; D perhaps matches TRBD1 (5 bases). Germline V lookup: CDR1 SEHNR, CDR2 FQNEAQ (reference sequence). CDR3 length: 14 residues. Trimming took 2 bases from V and 4 from J, leaving 11 bases between them. The CDR3 DNA reads TGTGCCAGCAGCTTAAGTGCCAGGGCCACTGAAGCTTTCTTT. As protein: CASSLSARATEAFF.

The chain has TRBV6-2 or TRBV6-3 and TRBJ2-1; a possible D gene is TRBD1 (6 bases). The CDR3 contains 14 residues. Germline loops: CDR1 MNHEY, CDR2 SVGEGT. V was shortened by 2 bases and J by 6 bases, with 11 bases between the two germline ends. DNA for the CDR3: TGTGCCAGCAGTTACCTGGACAGTTTCAATGAGCAGTTCTTC. The encoded protein is CASSYLDSFNEQFF.

This clone was found once. CDR3 coding DNA: TGTGCCAGCAGAGAGGGGAGGGCCTACGAGCAGTACTTC. Protein: CASREGRAYEQYF. This sequence joins TRBV28 and TRBJ2-7, with 7 bases fitting TRBD2. This CDR3 region has 13 residues. Germline CDR1 and CDR2: MDHEN and SYDVKM. V was clipped by 6 bases and J by 2 bases; unmatched bases: 4.

V gene TRBV19 combines with J gene TRBJ2-5; 11 positions agree with TRBD1. V lost 4 bases and J lost 2; bases outside the gene matches: 3. Germline CDR1 LNHDA, CDR2 SQIVND (reference sequence). CDR3 size: 15 residues. CDR3 sequence: CASSTGTGGQETQYF. CDR3 DNA sequence: TGTGCCAGTAGTACCGGGACAGGGGGACAAGAGACCCAGTACTTC.

The rearrangement links TRBV12-3 or TRBV12-4 to TRBJ2-7; 7 positions match TRBD1. The CDR3 runs to 13 residues. Trimming took 9 bases from V and 5 from J; bases not matched to a gene: 10. The CDR3 bases are TGTGCCAGTAAAACCGGGACAGCTCACGAGCAGTACTTC. Protein sequence: CASKTGTAHEQYF.